This passage covers 21 T cell receptor beta chains from one sample sequenced in a study of shared clonotypes between healthy human individuals. Assay used: immunoSEQ multiplex PCR; TCRdb lists only in-frame clones, some missing. Found here are roughly 2.4 million clones, under 97% of them singletons; the top ten hold around 0.13%. Sequences were obtained from naive CD4+ T cells sorted from blood. The sample's subset: CD45RA+ positively selected. The source of these receptors is a man younger than 30 in good health.

The chain combines TRBV5-1 with TRBJ2-3; 8 bases align to TRBD2. The CDR3 spans 13 residues. V lost 6 bases, J lost 4 bases, and 4 bases stayed unmatched. Germline V gene data show CDR1 as SGHRS and CDR2 as YFSETQ. Here the CDR3 DNA reads TGCGCCAGCACAGGACTAGCACCAGATACGCAGTATTTT. Amino acid sequence: CASTGLAPDTQYF.

This chain joins TRBV4-2 and TRBJ1-5; TRBD1 matches at 8 bases. CDR1 is LGHNA, CDR2 YNFKEQ, per germline. The CDR3 sequence is 18 residues long. With 1 base clipped from V and 2 bases from J, the junction kept 10 bases outside the gene matches. CDR3 in DNA: TGTGCCAGCAGCCAAGCGACAGGGGAAGGGTGGGGCAATCAGCCCCAGCATTTT. Translation: CASSQATGEGWGNQPQHF.

V and J are TRBV4-1 and TRBJ1-5; the match to TRBD1 covers 7 bases. Germline V gene lookup returns CDR1 MGHRA and CDR2 YSYEKL. The ends lost 0 bases at V and 5 bases at J; junction bases unmatched: 4. The CDR3 covers 15 residues. DNA for the CDR3: TGCGCCAGCAGCCAAGAAGGGGGCCGTCATCAGCCCCAGCATTTT. Encoded protein: CASSQEGGRHQPQHF.

V usage is TRBV15 and J usage is TRBJ1-4; TRBD1 agrees at 8 bases. Per germline, CDR1 LNHNV and CDR2 YYDKDF (reference sequence). The J segment lost 7 bases and the V segment lost 9 bases, leaving 10 bases of the junction unmatched. The CDR3 consists of 14 residues. The CDR3 DNA sequence: TGTGCCACTACACTCAGGGGGCGCCCTGAAAAACTGTTTTTT. The encoded protein is CATTLRGRPEKLFF.

V and J are TRBV6-6 and TRBJ2-4, with D possibly TRBD2 on 6 matching bases. The CDR3 runs to 12 residues. Trimming pared 6 bases from V and 15 bases from J, leaving 18 bases between. Germline CDR1 and CDR2: MNHNY and SVGAGI (reference sequence). In DNA form, the CDR3 reads TGTGCCAGCAGGGCACTAGGAGGGGAGTGGTACTTC. Protein product: CASRALGGEWYF.

The genes are TRBV10-3 and TRBJ2-1; 13 bases fit TRBD2. The CDR3 is 14 residues long. V lost 10 bases and J lost 9; bases outside the gene matches: 9. Germline V gene sequence: CDR1 ENHRY, CDR2 SYGVKD. The CDR3 region is CATNGLAGEGEQFF. The CDR3 DNA is TGTGCCACCAATGGACTAGCGGGAGAGGGTGAGCAGTTCTTC.

To note about this clone: Other DNA sequences in this specimen translate into the identical CDR3. The J gene is TRBJ1-5, the V gene TRBV9; no definite D call. The CDR3 loop spans 13 amino acids. Germline-derived CDR1 and CDR2 are SGDLS and YYNGEE. V was cut by 2 bases and J by 1 base, with 4 bases left in between. CDR3 in DNA: TGTGCCAGCAGCGTGGGGAGCAATCAGCCCCAGCATTTT. This codes for CASSVGSNQPQHF.

This clone was observed a few times. The chain recombines TRBV2 with TRBJ1-2; TRBD1 matches 8 bases. The CDR3 runs to 13 residues. Germline CDR1 and CDR2: SNHLY and FYNNEI. Trimming at V came to 5 bases and at J to 4 bases, leaving 3 bases not matched to a gene. CDR3 loop: CASSPGGSYGYTF. CDR3 nucleotides: TGTGCCAGCAGTCCAGGGGGCAGCTATGGCTACACCTTC.

The gene calls are TRBV19 and TRBJ2-3; TRBD1 agrees at 7 bases. CDR3 length: 15 amino acids. Per the germline V gene, CDR1 is LNHDA and CDR2 is SQIVND (reference sequence). J was trimmed by 0 bases and V by 9 bases; bases with no gene match: 9. The CDR3: CASREGQLSTDTQYF. Written as DNA, the CDR3 is TGTGCCAGCCGAGAGGGACAGTTAAGCACAGATACGCAGTATTTT.

V and J are TRBV28 and TRBJ1-2; D might be TRBD1 (5 bases). Germline V lookup: CDR1 MDHEN, CDR2 SYDVKM. The CDR3 is made up of 16 amino acids. V was pared by 4 bases and J by 5 bases, with 20 bases between. CDR3 loop: CASSYGSLGVGYGYTF. CDR3 bases: TGTGCCAGCAGTTATGGAAGTCTGGGGGTGGGTTATGGCTACACCTTC.

This chain connects TRBV9 to TRBJ1-1; D is unclear. Per germline, CDR1 SGDLS and CDR2 YYNGEE. This CDR3 comprises 14 residues. With 3 bases removed from V and 0 bases from J, the gap between germline ends came to 9 bases. The CDR3 DNA sequence: TGTGCCAGCAGCGCACAACGGATGAACACTGAAGCTTTCTTT. Amino acid sequence: CASSAQRMNTEAFF.

The chain uses TRBV6-1 and TRBJ1-3, with a possible D match to TRBD1 (5 bases). Deletions cut 5 bases from V and 0 bases from J, with 5 bases between. The CDR3 sequence is 13 residues long. The germline CDR1 and CDR2 sequences are MNHNS and SASEGT. The chain's CDR3 is CASSQGSGNTIYF. The CDR3 DNA is TGTGCCAGCAGTCAGGGCTCTGGAAACACCATATATTTT.

This rearrangement joins TRBV29-1 to TRBJ2-1; TRBD1 matches at 9 bases. V gave up 1 base and J gave up 3 bases; unmatched junction bases: 4. Germline values: CDR1 SQVTM, CDR2 ANQGSEA. The CDR3 loop spans 15 amino acids. The CDR3 nucleotides read TGCAGCGTTGAAGCGGCGACAGGGGGCTACAATGAGCAGTTCTTC. Amino acids: CSVEAATGGYNEQFF.

The chain joins TRBV5-1 to TRBJ2-7; D remains unclear. Germline lookup yields CDR1 SGHRS and CDR2 YFSETQ. The CDR3 totals 12 residues. The germline V and J ends were trimmed by 4 bases and 4 bases, with 9 bases remaining between them. CDR3 protein: CASSHTLYEQYF. The CDR3 DNA reads TGCGCCAGCAGCCACACCCTTTACGAGCAGTACTTC.

The chain combines TRBV6-6 with TRBJ1-5; D is perhaps TRBD1 (5 bases). Germline assignment: CDR1 MNHNY and CDR2 SVGAGI (reference sequence). The CDR3 consists of 15 residues. V was trimmed by 5 bases and J by 4 bases, leaving 15 bases between them. The CDR3 sequence: CASSNSQVRNQPQHF. Written as DNA, the CDR3 is TGTGCCAGCAGTAATTCACAGGTCCGTAATCAGCCCCAGCATTTT.

In the case of this clone: The identical CDR3 is also encoded by other nucleotide sequences in the sample. This chain links TRBV30 with TRBJ1-6; D unresolved. Germline CDR1 GTSNPN, CDR2 SVGIG (reference sequence). V was shortened by 3 bases and J by 7 bases, with 4 bases between the two germline ends. This CDR3 contains 11 residues. For the CDR3, the DNA is TGTGCCTGGAGCCAAAATTCACCCCTCCACTTT. Its translation: CAWSQNSPLHF.

The chain recombines TRBV30 with TRBJ1-1; TRBD1 is a possible D gene (6 bases). This CDR3 comprises 14 residues. The V gene lost 3 bases and the J gene lost 4 bases, with 15 bases spanning the gap. Germline V lookup: CDR1 GTSNPN, CDR2 SVGIG (reference sequence). The CDR3 sequence is CAWRGGGLSTEAFF. DNA of the CDR3: TGTGCCTGGAGAGGTGGGGGCCTAAGCACTGAAGCTTTCTTT.

The rearrangement links TRBV7-9 to TRBJ2-5; D is unclear. The CDR3 extends over 15 amino acids. V was pared by 2 bases and J by 5 bases, with 15 bases between. In germline, CDR1 is SEHNR, CDR2 FQNEAQ (reference sequence). The chain's CDR3 is CASSLFGEFAETQYF. The CDR3 DNA reads TGTGCCAGCAGCTTATTTGGGGAATTCGCGGAGACCCAGTACTTC.

The chain combines TRBV5-1 with TRBJ1-2; D remains unclear. This CDR3 contains 13 residues. Germline V gene lookup returns CDR1 SGHRS and CDR2 YFSETQ. V lost 0 bases to trimming and J lost 4 bases, with 7 bases between them. In nucleotides, the CDR3 is TGCGCCAGCAGCTTGGACGGAATCTATGGCTACACCTTC. It is translated as CASSLDGIYGYTF.

This rearrangement joins TRBV5-1 to TRBJ2-3, with D perhaps TRBD1 (5 bases). The CDR3 consists of 15 residues. Germline loops: CDR1 SGHRS, CDR2 YFSETQ. Trimming pared 3 bases from V and 0 bases from J, leaving 11 bases between. The CDR3 here is CASSSRVSSTDTQYF. The CDR3 DNA reads TGCGCCAGCAGCTCCAGGGTCTCTAGCACAGATACGCAGTATTTT.

This clone appeared a few times. This chain uses TRBV5-4 with TRBJ2-2; unclear D gene. The germline V and J ends were trimmed by 4 bases and 2 bases, with 9 bases remaining between them. CDR3 length equals 14 residues. CDR1 and CDR2 (germline): SGHNT, YYREEE (reference sequence). CDR3 protein: CASSRDQNTGELFF. CDR3 sequence (DNA): TGTGCCAGCAGCCGAGACCAAAACACCGGGGAGCTGTTTTTT.